This T cell receptor beta chain is from a study of breast tumors, draining lymph nodes, adjacent tissues. Study observations and caveats: Findings are consistent with lymph node origin and intratumoral expansion of most tumor T cells. The lymph node origin of tumor T cells was framed as consistent with a hypothesis, not demonstrated. Luminal-like breast cancer showed significantly higher tumor–nontumor repertoire similarity than basal-like. Tumors had less TCR diversity than lymph nodes, more than nontumor tissue.

Samples came from axillary lymph nodes draining the breast cancer. TCRdb analysed the multiplex PCR reads with MiXCR anew, one entry per CDR3 protein. This sample carries 150,000 to 200,000 distinct CDR3 sequences, 30% to 35% of them seen once, and the ten largest clones take around 4.5%. A word on this clonotype: Its antigen is not known. A read error may be the cause here, since a much bigger clone is one base away.

The germline V gene encodes CDR1 DFQATT and CDR2 SNEGSKA (reference sequence). The CDR3 is made up of 14 amino acids. The chain links TRBV20-1 to TRBJ1-5; the D is unclear. Sequenced input: axillary lymph node tissue. This receptor was taken from a female donor with breast cancer. Some clones in this sample may be carry-over from other donors' samples. CDR3 loop: CSAREAGSNPPQHF. The CDR3 nucleotides read TGCAGTGCTAGAGAGGCAGGCAGCAATCCGCCCCAGCATTTT.